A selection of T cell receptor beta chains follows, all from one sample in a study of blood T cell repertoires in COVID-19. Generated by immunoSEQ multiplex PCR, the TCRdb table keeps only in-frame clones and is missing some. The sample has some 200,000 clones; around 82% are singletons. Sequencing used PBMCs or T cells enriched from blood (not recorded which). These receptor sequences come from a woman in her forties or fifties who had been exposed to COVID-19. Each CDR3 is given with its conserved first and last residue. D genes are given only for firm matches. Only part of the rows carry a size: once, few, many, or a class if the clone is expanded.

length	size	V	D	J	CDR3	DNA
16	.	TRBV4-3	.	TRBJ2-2	CASSQDLGGRTGELFF	TGCGCCAGCAGCCAAGATCTGGGGGGGCGCACCGGGGAGCTGTTTTTT
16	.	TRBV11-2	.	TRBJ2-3	CASSHGPQRGTDTQYF	TGTGCCAGCAGCCACGGCCCCCAACGGGGCACAGATACGCAGTATTTT
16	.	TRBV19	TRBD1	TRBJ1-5	CASSARTGASNQPQHF	TGTGCCAGTAGTGCTAGGACAGGGGCTAGCAATCAGCCCCAGCATTTT
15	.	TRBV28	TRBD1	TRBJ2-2	CASSSNRGETGELFF	TGTGCCAGCAGCTCCAACAGGGGAGAGACCGGGGAGCTGTTTTTT
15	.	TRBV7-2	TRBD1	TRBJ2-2	CASSPPYGQAGELFF	TGTGCCAGCAGCCCACCCTATGGACAGGCCGGGGAGCTGTTTTTT
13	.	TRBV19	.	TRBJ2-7	CASSYRQEGEQYF	TGTGCCAGTAGCTACCGACAGGAAGGCGAGCAGTACTTC
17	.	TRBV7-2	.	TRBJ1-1	CASSLVSKLDSQTEAFF	TGTGCCAGCAGCTTAGTGTCTAAACTCGACAGTCAAACTGAAGCTTTCTTT
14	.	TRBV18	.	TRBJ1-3	CASSPRDTGNTIYF	TGTGCCAGCTCACCTCGAGACACTGGAAACACCATATATTTT
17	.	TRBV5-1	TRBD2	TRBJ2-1	CASSLGLTSGGYNEQFF	TGCGCCAGCAGCTTGGGATTGACTAGCGGGGGTTACAATGAGCAGTTCTTC
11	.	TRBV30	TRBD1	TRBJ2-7	CAAGTGYEQYF	TGTGCAGCCGGGACAGGTTACGAGCAGTACTTC
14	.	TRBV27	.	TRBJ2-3	CASSLDGFTDTQYF	TGTGCCAGCAGTTTAGACGGGTTCACAGATACGCAGTATTTT
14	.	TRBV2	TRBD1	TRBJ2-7	CASSRSGGSYEQYF	TGTGCCAGCAGCCGCTCAGGGGGCTCCTACGAGCAGTACTTC
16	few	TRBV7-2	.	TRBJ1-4	CASSSTRTGRGEKLFF	TGTGCCAGCAGCTCAACTCGGACCGGGCGAGGGGAAAAACTGTTTTTT
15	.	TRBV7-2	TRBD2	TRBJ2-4	CASSPVAGPKNIQYF	TGTGCCAGCAGCCCGGTAGCGGGGCCTAAAAACATTCAGTACTTC
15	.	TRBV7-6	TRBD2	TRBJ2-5	CASSRGAGGGETQYF	TGTGCCAGCAGTCGAGGAGCGGGGGGTGGAGAGACCCAGTACTTC
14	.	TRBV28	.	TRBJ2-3	CASSPDRFTDTQYF	TGTGCCAGCAGTCCAGACAGGTTCACAGATACGCAGTATTTT
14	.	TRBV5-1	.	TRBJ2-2	CASSGRAGAGELFF	TGCGCCAGCAGCGGACGTGCAGGGGCCGGGGAGCTGTTTTTT
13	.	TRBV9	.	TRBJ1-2	CASSVSGDYGYTF	TGTGCCAGCAGCGTGAGCGGGGACTATGGCTACACCTTC
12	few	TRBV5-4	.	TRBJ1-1	CASRGADTEAFF	TGTGCCAGCCGGGGGGCTGACACTGAAGCTTTCTTT
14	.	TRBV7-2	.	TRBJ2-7	CASSWNRGGYEQYF	TGTGCCAGCAGCTGGAACAGGGGGGGCTACGAGCAGTACTTC
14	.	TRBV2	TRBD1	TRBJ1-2	CASSEWDSEYGYTF	TGTGCCAGCAGTGAATGGGACAGTGAGTATGGCTACACCTTC
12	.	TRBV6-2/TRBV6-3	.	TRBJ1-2	CASSPDIGGYTF	TGTGCCAGCAGCCCGGACATCGGCGGCTACACCTTC
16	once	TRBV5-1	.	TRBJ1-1	CASSLGGGNRNTEAFF	TGCGCCAGCAGCCTGGGGGGCGGAAACAGGAACACTGAAGCTTTCTTT
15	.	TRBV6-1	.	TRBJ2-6	CASSEQISGANVLTF	TGTGCCAGCAGTGAACAGATCTCTGGGGCCAACGTCCTGACTTTC
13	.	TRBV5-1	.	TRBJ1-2	CASSTGQPYGYTF	TGCGCCAGCAGCACCGGACAGCCCTATGGCTACACCTTC
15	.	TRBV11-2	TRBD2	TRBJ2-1	CASSSGGAGYNEQFF	TGTGCCAGCAGCTCCGGGGGGGCTGGGTACAATGAGCAGTTCTTC
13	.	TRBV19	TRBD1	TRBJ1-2	CASSIWQGVGYTF	TGTGCCAGTAGTATTTGGCAGGGGGTCGGCTACACCTTC
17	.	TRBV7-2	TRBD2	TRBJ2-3	CASSLARLAGEGDTQYF	TGTGCCAGCAGCTTAGCGCGCCTAGCGGGGGAGGGGGATACGCAGTATTTT
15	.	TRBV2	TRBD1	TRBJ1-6	CAGADRVTYNSPLHF	TGTGCCGGCGCCGACAGGGTCACCTATAATTCACCCCTCCACTTT
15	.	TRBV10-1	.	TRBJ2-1	CASSESLRGYNEQFF	TGCGCCAGCAGTGAGTCGTTGCGGGGATACAATGAGCAGTTCTTC
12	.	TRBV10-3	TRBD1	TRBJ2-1	CAISESQQGLFF	TGTGCCATCAGTGAGTCGCAACAGGGGTTGTTCTTC
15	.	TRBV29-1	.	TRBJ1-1	CSVVSNGGLNTEAFF	TGCAGCGTTGTCTCGAATGGGGGCTTGAACACTGAAGCTTTCTTT
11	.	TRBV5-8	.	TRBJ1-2	CASSPRVGYTF	TGTGCCAGCAGCCCGCGTGTGGGCTACACCTTC
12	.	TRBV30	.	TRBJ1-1	CAFTTGNTEAFF	TGTGCCTTCACTACAGGGAACACTGAAGCTTTCTTT
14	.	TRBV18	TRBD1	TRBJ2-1	CASSPGTANNEQFF	TGTGCCAGCTCACCAGGGACAGCGAACAATGAGCAGTTCTTC
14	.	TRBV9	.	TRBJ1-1	CASSVTGTNTEAFF	TGTGCCAGCAGCGTTACAGGGACGAACACTGAAGCTTTCTTT
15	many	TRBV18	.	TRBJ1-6	CASSRGHLRDSPLHF	TGTGCCAGCTCCCGAGGACACCTTAGGGATTCACCCCTCCACTTT
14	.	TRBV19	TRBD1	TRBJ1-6	CASSDRGRNSPLHF	TGTGCCAGTTCGGACAGGGGTCGGAATTCACCCCTCCACTTT